Listed below are T cell receptor beta chains from one sample, sequenced in a study of OX40 agonist ivuxolimab in advanced cancers. Sequenced by immunoSEQ multiplex PCR; TCRdb stores in-frame clones only, minus some. Counted here are about 94,000 clones, around 90% occurring once; the ten biggest clones make up about 0.3%. Source: CD4+ or CD8+ T cells sorted from blood, taken in a trial of the OX40 agonist ivuxolimab. The source of these receptors is an adult with an advanced solid tumor such as melanoma, head and neck, liver or kidney cancer. The CDR3 runs from the conserved cysteine through the conserved F or W. A D gene is named only where the DNA matches it firmly. Some rows have no size entry. The others give once, few or many, or a class for an expanded clone.

CDR3 protein | CDR3 DNA | J gene | clone size | V gene | D gene
CASSLEPRQGQETQYF | TGCGCCAGCAGCTTGGAACCCCGACAGGGACAAGAGACCCAGTACTTC | TRBJ2-5 | - | TRBV5-1 | TRBD1
CASSLVWSPPQAFF | TGTGCCAGCAGCTTAGTTTGGAGTCCTCCCCAGGCTTTCTTT | TRBJ1-1 | - | TRBV7-2 | -
CASSLPGYEQYF | TGTGCCAGCAGCTTGCCAGGGTACGAGCAGTACTTC | TRBJ2-7 | - | TRBV5-4 | -
CASSSRDRGSWNTEAFF | TGTGCCAGTAGTTCAAGGGACAGGGGGTCTTGGAACACTGAAGCTTTCTTT | TRBJ1-1 | - | TRBV19 | TRBD1
CASRGLARETQYF | TGTGCCAGCAGAGGACTAGCCCGGGAGACCCAGTACTTC | TRBJ2-5 | - | TRBV6-4 | TRBD2
CASSPPSAGNYGYTF | TGTGCCAGCTCACCACCGTCCGCAGGGAACTATGGCTACACCTTC | TRBJ1-2 | - | TRBV18 | -
CASSLPPVEDTQYF | TGTGCCAGCAGCTTGCCTCCGGTGGAGGATACGCAGTATTTT | TRBJ2-3 | - | TRBV5-6 | -
CASSLLRTDGYTF | TGTGCCAGTAGTTTGCTCCGGACCGATGGCTACACCTTC | TRBJ1-2 | once | TRBV19 | -
CASSAFGVQNTEAFF | TGTGCCAGCAGCGCCTTCGGGGTACAGAACACTGAAGCTTTCTTT | TRBJ1-1 | - | TRBV9 | -
CASSMGRGPYNEQFF | TGTGCCAGTAGTATGGGACGGGGGCCGTACAATGAGCAGTTCTTC | TRBJ2-1 | - | TRBV19 | -
CAISPGTGGHEQYF | TGTGCCATCAGCCCCGGGACAGGGGGCCACGAGCAGTACTTC | TRBJ2-7 | - | TRBV10-3 | TRBD1
CASSITSTGAKGSNQPQHF | TGTGCCAGTAGTATTACCTCCACAGGGGCCAAGGGTAGCAATCAGCCCCAGCATTTT | TRBJ1-5 | - | TRBV19 | TRBD1
CASKTAMTSEAFF | TGCGCCAGCAAGACAGCGATGACTAGTGAAGCTTTCTTT | TRBJ1-1 | - | TRBV5-1 | -
CASSFSFSGQGALETQYF | TGTGCCAGCAGTTTTTCTTTTTCGGGACAGGGGGCCCTAGAGACCCAGTACTTC | TRBJ2-5 | - | TRBV27 | TRBD1
CASSVEGKRTDTQYF | TGTGCCAGCAGCGTGGAGGGAAAACGCACAGATACGCAGTATTTT | TRBJ2-3 | - | TRBV9 | -
CASSPSGTGVGEQFF | TGCGCCAGCAGTCCCTCCGGGACAGGGGTCGGCGAGCAGTTCTTC | TRBJ2-1 | few | TRBV10-1 | TRBD1
CATRGDTQGGQFF | TGTGCCACCAGGGGGGACACCCAGGGCGGGCAGTTCTTC | TRBJ2-1 | - | TRBV11-1 | -
CASSIGGGGANEQFF | TGTGCCAGCAGTATCGGCGGCGGGGGGGCCAATGAGCAGTTCTTC | TRBJ2-1 | - | TRBV2 | TRBD2
CATSRPDRVREQYF | TGTGCCACCAGCAGACCGGACAGGGTCCGCGAGCAGTACTTC | TRBJ2-7 | - | TRBV15 | TRBD1
CASEKGGGMNTEAFF | TGCGCCAGCGAGAAAGGGGGCGGAATGAACACTGAAGCTTTCTTT | TRBJ1-1 | - | TRBV5-1 | TRBD1
CASSEGVARETQYF | TGTGCCAGCAGTGAAGGGGTAGCGAGAGAGACCCAGTACTTC | TRBJ2-5 | - | TRBV2 | -
CASSRTGEQSSYEQYF | TGTGCCAGCAGCAGGACAGGGGAACAGAGCTCCTACGAGCAGTACTTC | TRBJ2-7 | - | TRBV7-2 | TRBD1
CSVARTVNTGELFF | TGCAGCGTTGCCCGGACGGTGAACACCGGGGAGCTGTTTTTT | TRBJ2-2 | - | TRBV29-1 | -
CATSRVGGNAEARGSPLHF | TGTGCCACCAGCAGAGTAGGGGGAAATGCCGAGGCTAGGGGTTCACCCCTCCACTTT | TRBJ1-6 | once | TRBV15 | -
CASSLVGEQYF | TGTGCCAGCAGCTTAGTCGGCGAGCAGTACTTC | TRBJ2-7 | - | TRBV11-2 | -
CASSPNPPTGSGEKLFF | TGTGCCAGCTCCCCCAACCCCCCCACAGGGTCTGGTGAAAAACTGTTTTTT | TRBJ1-4 | - | TRBV18 | -
CASSLKNPSVGELFF | TGTGCCAGCAGCTTAAAAAACCCCTCGGTCGGGGAGCTGTTTTTT | TRBJ2-2 | - | TRBV7-8 | -
CASSLTRDNYGYTF | TGTGCCAGCAGCTTAACGAGGGACAACTATGGCTACACCTTC | TRBJ1-2 | - | TRBV7-3 | -
CASSFRQGSEKLFF | TGCGCCAGCAGCTTCCGACAGGGTAGTGAAAAACTGTTTTTT | TRBJ1-4 | - | TRBV5-1 | TRBD1
CASKPGQGGYGYTF | TGTGCCAGTAAGCCAGGACAGGGTGGCTATGGCTACACCTTC | TRBJ1-2 | few | TRBV19 | TRBD1
CATADRGELFF | TGTGCCACCGCGGACAGGGGGGAGCTGTTTTTT | TRBJ2-2 | - | TRBV19 | TRBD1
CASSLPGWGSPGANVLTF | TGTGCCAGCAGTTTACCGGGCTGGGGTTCCCCTGGGGCCAACGTCCTGACTTTC | TRBJ2-6 | - | TRBV27 | -